This T cell receptor beta chain emerged from a study of blood T cell repertoires in COVID-19. Recruited during active infection, patients (from Seattle) were subsequently followed longitudinally. The J segment lost 8 bases and the V segment lost 8 bases, leaving 14 bases of the junction unmatched. The germline CDR1 and CDR2 sequences are MNHEY and SVGAGI. The CDR3 is 14 residues long. Here immunoSEQ multiplex PCR was the method, and the copy in TCRdb shows in-frame clones only, minus some. The table lists about 52,000 clones, 82% of them singletons. The sequence was collected from a man older than 75 with COVID-19, enrolled during active disease. The chain carries TRBV6-5 and TRBJ1-2, with 7 bases aligning to TRBD1. Sequenced material: peripheral blood. The CDR3 protein is CASYRRDSPGGYTF. For the CDR3, the DNA is TGTGCCAGCTACCGGAGGGACAGCCCTGGGGGCTACACCTTC.